The 13 T cell receptor beta chains reported below all come from one sample, sequenced in a study of OX40 agonist ivuxolimab in advanced cancers. Data came from immunoSEQ multiplex PCR; TCRdb stores just in-frame clones and leaves some out. The data show approximately 70,000 clones, roughly 87% seen once. Sequencing was performed on CD4+ or CD8+ T cells sorted from blood, taken in a trial of the OX40 agonist ivuxolimab. These receptors were collected from an adult with an advanced solid tumor such as melanoma, head and neck, liver or kidney cancer.

The chain carries TRBV25-1 and TRBJ1-2; 11 nucleotides line up with TRBD1. Per germline, CDR1 MGHDK and CDR2 SYGVNS. V was pared by 6 bases and J by 7 bases, with 4 bases of the junction left unmatched. There are 13 residues in the CDR3. CDR3 in amino acids: CASRGTGGRGYTF. The CDR3, as DNA: TGTGCCAGCAGAGGGACAGGGGGTCGTGGCTACACCTTC.

This chain links TRBV11-2 with TRBJ1-2; D is ambiguous. Germline CDR1 and CDR2: SGHAT and FQNNGV. The CDR3 totals 13 residues. V was shortened by 1 base and J by 3 bases, with 6 bases between the two germline ends. The CDR3 here is CASSLGQDYGYTF. Here the CDR3 DNA reads TGTGCCAGCAGCTTAGGGCAGGACTATGGCTACACCTTC.

V is TRBV6-6 and J is TRBJ1-4; TRBD1 is a possible D gene (5 bases). This CDR3 spans 16 amino acids. Germline CDR1 and CDR2: MNHNY and SVGAGI (reference sequence). V shed 1 base and J shed 8 bases, with 17 bases lying between them. The CDR3 DNA follows: TGTGCCAGCAGTTACTGGGGGTTGGGGAGGGCGGAAAAACTGTTTTTT. The encoded protein is CASSYWGLGRAEKLFF.

This clone was observed a handful of times. V is TRBV2 and J is TRBJ1-2; 9 positions agree with TRBD1. J gave up 12 bases and V 8 bases, and 10 bases lay outside the gene matches. Germline CDR1 SNHLY, CDR2 FYNNEI. The CDR3 spans 12 residues. CDR3 coding DNA: TGTGCCAGCGGCTCCTGGGACAGGGATAACACCTTC. It yields the protein CASGSWDRDNTF.

This clone is a singleton in its sample. This chain uses TRBV6-5 with TRBJ1-4, with 7 bases fitting TRBD1. V was clipped by 5 bases and J by 8 bases; unmatched bases: 8. The CDR3 is 14 residues long. CDR1 and CDR2 (germline): MNHEY, SVGAGI. The CDR3 region is CASSKTGAGEKLFF. The CDR3 nucleotides are TGTGCCAGCAGTAAAACAGGGGCAGGAGAAAAACTGTTTTTT.

The rearrangement links TRBV18 to TRBJ1-6; D unclear. Trimming shortened V by 3 bases and J by 4 bases, and 10 bases separated the two germline ends. Germline values: CDR1 KGHSH, CDR2 LQKENI. This CDR3 contains 15 residues. The CDR3 DNA sequence: TGTGCCAGCTCACCCTCGTCCAGTTATAATTCACCCCTCCACTTT. The encoded protein is CASSPSSSYNSPLHF.

The rearrangement links TRBV29-1 to TRBJ2-7; the D gene is possibly TRBD2 (5 bases). The V end was cut by 0 bases, the J end by 9 bases, with 21 bases between. This CDR3 spans 15 amino acids. The germline gives CDR1 SQVTM, CDR2 ANQGSEA. CDR3 sequence (DNA): TGCAGCGTTGAAGATAGCGATAACCTACGAAGCGGGCAGTACTTC. This codes for CSVEDSDNLRSGQYF.

V gene TRBV4-1 combines with J gene TRBJ2-3; D unresolved. The CDR3 consists of 17 residues. V was pared by 0 bases and J by 8 bases, with 21 bases between. Germline CDR1 reads MGHRA; CDR2 reads YSYEKL. CDR3 sequence reads: CASSQDGYGPRRATQYF. CDR3 DNA sequence: TGCGCCAGCAGCCAAGATGGGTACGGCCCCCGAAGGGCTACGCAGTATTTT.

DNA of the CDR3: TGTGCCAGCAGCCCGGGGGCAGGGGACGAGCAGTACTTC. This gives the protein CASSPGAGDEQYF. The chain is built from TRBV7-2 and TRBJ2-7; D assignment may be TRBD1 or TRBD2 (6 bases each). Looked up from germline, CDR1 is SGHTA and CDR2 is FQGNSA. V lost 5 bases and J 5 bases, leaving 13 bases between the germline ends. This CDR3 comprises 13 residues. The full variable domain, its missing parts supplied by reference TRBV7-2 and TRBJ2-7, is GAGVSQSPSNKVTEKGKDVELRCDPISGHTALYWYRQSLGQGLEFLIYFQGNSAPDKSGLPSDRFSAERTGGSVSTLTIQRTQQEDSAVYLCASSPGAGDEQYFGPGTRLTVT.

This clone was detected a few times. The chain combines TRBV5-1 with TRBJ2-2, with D possibly TRBD2 on 6 matching bases. The CDR3 spans 14 residues. Germline V gene data show CDR1 as SGHRS and CDR2 as YFSETQ. V shed 1 base and J shed 5 bases, with 9 bases lying between them. The CDR3 DNA reads TGCGCCAGCAGCTTGTTACGGGAGACCGGGGAGCTGTTTTTT. Translation gives CASSLLRETGELFF.

The J gene is TRBJ2-7, the V gene TRBV5-1; 7 bases agree with TRBD1. The V gene's germline CDR1 is SGHRS and CDR2 YFSETQ. The CDR3 runs 14 residues. V shed 5 bases and J 1 base; nucleotides not matched to a gene: 6. The CDR3 is CASSPRQGSYEQYF. CDR3 DNA: TGCGCCAGCAGTCCCAGACAGGGATCCTACGAGCAGTACTTC.

The chain links TRBV7-9 to TRBJ2-2; D is tentatively TRBD1 or TRBD2 (5 bases each). Trimming removed 4 bases from V and 4 bases from J, with 13 bases in between. The CDR3 length is 15 residues. Germline CDR1 and CDR2: SEHNR and FQNEAQ (reference sequence). In DNA, the CDR3 is TGTGCCAGCAGCTCGCAGTCAGGGACCACCGGGGAGCTGTTTTTT. This translates into CASSSQSGTTGELFF.

This clone was detected only a few times. The gene calls are TRBV14 and TRBJ2-3, with 13 bases identical to TRBD2. Per germline, CDR1 SGHDN and CDR2 FVKESK. The CDR3 has 16 amino acids. The V gene end was trimmed by 4 bases and the J gene end by 4 bases; junction bases not matched to a gene: 5. CDR3 DNA sequence: TGTGCCAGCAGCCTAGGACTAGCGGGAGCTTCAGATACGCAGTATTTT. Protein product: CASSLGLAGASDTQYF.